The rows below give T cell receptor beta chains drawn from one sample of a study of metastatic and nonmetastatic thyroid tumors. TCRdb re-analyzed the PCR reads using MiXCR. This sample has approximately 16,000 clones, with about an eighth found just once. The specimen was tumor tissue. The source of these receptors is a female donor with papillary thyroid cancer or a benign thyroid nodule (not recorded which). Some clones in this sample may be carry-over from other donors' samples. Each CDR3 is given without its conserved first and last residue. Each record gives: J gene, V gene, CDR3 length, CDR3 protein.

>TRBJ2-7|TRBV28|15
ASSQGTSGSRDYEQY
>TRBJ2-7|TRBV30|11
AYPTGVIGEQY
>TRBJ1-6|TRBV7-8|11
ASSLGTLYALH
>TRBJ1-1|TRBV20-1|11
SVPRKVDTEAF
>TRBJ1-2|TRBV6-1|12
ASSEATGGYGYT
>TRBJ2-5|TRBV20-1|11
SAKSSGVETQY
>TRBJ2-1|TRBV7-3|11
ASSFKGVDEQF
>TRBJ2-1|TRBV7-3|13
ASSLTGGPENEQF
>TRBJ1-1|TRBV6-1|14
ASTQTIGGGYTEAF
>TRBJ1-6|TRBV5-1|13
ASSPRQGDNSPLH
>TRBJ2-7|TRBV9|11
ASSAGPSYEQY
>TRBJ2-1|TRBV11-2|13
ASMNPGLPRREQF
>TRBJ1-2|TRBV7-9|8
ASAGNGYT
>TRBJ1-1|TRBV5-1|12
ASSLDTTNTEAF
>TRBJ2-3|TRBV2|14
ASRVGLAGFTDTQY
>TRBJ2-5|TRBV7-6|12
ASSLAGGSGSQY
>TRBJ2-2|TRBV6-2/TRBV6-3|13
ASSYPGQGTGELF
>TRBJ2-2|TRBV7-9|12
ASSLFGSTGELF
>TRBJ1-5|TRBV2|13
ASTQQPYSNQPQH
>TRBJ1-5|TRBV19|14
ASTRAGAIGNQPQH
>TRBJ1-5|TRBV19|14
ASSLYTGASNQPQH
>TRBJ2-7|TRBV7-2|12
ASSLGLSSYEQY
>TRBJ2-2|TRBV20-1|12
SASGGAFSGELF
>TRBJ2-1|TRBV29-1|8
SVMAEVEI
>TRBJ2-7|TRBV9|15
ASSEGLPGHPSYEQY
>TRBJ1-6|TRBV7-9|13
ASSLRQGAESPLH
>TRBJ1-1|TRBV28|12
ASVPGGAGTEAF
>TRBJ2-1|TRBV20-1|14
SARELAGTLYNEQF
>TRBJ1-2|TRBV20-1|12
SARTGTGAHGYT
>TRBJ2-7|TRBV7-2|11
ASSPLAPYEQY
>TRBJ2-2|TRBV7-3|11
ASSPGEGGELF
>TRBJ2-7|TRBV5-1|12
ASSLKGQGYEQY
>TRBJ2-5|TRBV13|13
ASSRDWDPQETQY
>TRBJ2-1|TRBV24-1|9
ATSDFDEQF
>TRBJ2-7|TRBV9|11
ASSPGFGGEQY
>TRBJ1-1|TRBV6-4|11
ASSETVDTEAF
>TRBJ2-2|TRBV7-3|14
ASSLSTGGVFGELF
>TRBJ1-6|TRBV6-1|15
ASSHRQTGLDSSPLH
>TRBJ1-6|TRBV2|12
ASRLGPYNSPLH
>TRBJ2-1|TRBV5-1|15
ASSWSLAGAPYNEQF
>TRBJ2-5|TRBV5-4|12
ASSTPQGIETQY
>TRBJ1-5|TRBV5-1|12
ASSFQTGDQPQH
>TRBJ2-3|TRBV6-2/TRBV6-3|12
ARKDRGITDTQY
>TRBJ2-5|TRBV27|12
ASSPLGMTGTQY
>TRBJ2-5|TRBV30|13
AWAKGASGSGTQY
>TRBJ2-7|TRBV28|12
ASYLSGAEYEQY
>TRBJ2-1|TRBV18|12
ASSPSPSVNEQF
>TRBJ2-3|TRBV19|12
ASSILPGTDTQY
>TRBJ1-1|TRBV3-1|15
ASSPLAVRIVDTEAF
>TRBJ1-2|TRBV30|11
AWSSGQAGGYT
>TRBJ2-7|TRBV20-1|12
SASMPSGQYEQY
>TRBJ2-7|TRBV19|13
ASSKLAETGGEQY
>TRBJ1-2|TRBV28|13
ASSLSGQVFYGYT
>TRBJ2-7|TRBV6-1|11
ASRTTVFYEQY
>TRBJ2-1|TRBV20-1|12
SAYRDTSYNEQF